Reported below is one TCR beta chain. The data belong to a study of blood T cell repertoires in COVID-19. About the research overall: Nucleic acid was either cDNA or gDNA, and it came from T cells, B-cell-depleted T cells, or PBMCs.

Per the study methods: Reference gene primers were amplified, and this amplification served to estimate nucleated cell counts. Libraries were prepared by immunoSEQ multiplex PCR; TCRdb keeps only in-frame clonotypes and omits some of them. That table is the source of V, J and clone size, and D and trimming were worked out from the DNA. The sample has roughly 190,000 clones; more than 85% are singletons. The CDR3 contains 15 residues. Germline values: CDR1 MNHEY, CDR2 SMNVEV (reference sequence). V was shortened by 4 bases and J by 7 bases, with 17 bases between the two germline ends. This chain links TRBV27 with TRBJ2-1; TRBD1 is a possible D gene (5 bases). The TCR sequence derives from a man younger than 40 with acute or convalescent COVID-19. Sequencing was performed on peripheral blood. The CDR3, as DNA: TGTGCCAGCAGTTCCCCCCTTCTTAAGGGGAATGAGCAGTTCTTC. Translating gives CASSSPLLKGNEQFF.